Ten or more counts support the clone carrying this T cell receptor beta chain. This sample was taken from a study of spatial heterogeneity in lung cancer. Turning to the study itself: Detected beta-chain sequences consistently exceeded alpha-chain sequences. Raw reads showed each unique TCR and UMI combination turning up more than ten times on average.

TCRdb re-called the 5' RACE reads with MiXCR, one entry per CDR3 protein. The sample lists roughly 91,000 distinct CDR3 sequences, approximately 18% occurring once. Time point reported: sample taken at primary tumor resection. Whole RNA from tumor, nontumor lung or frozen PBMC was sequenced unsorted. The CDR3 extends over 14 amino acids. V was trimmed by 6 bases and J by 0 bases, leaving 15 bases between them. Germline values: CDR1 DFQATT, CDR2 SNEGSKA (reference sequence). The V call is TRBV20-1, the J call TRBJ2-7, with D possibly being TRBD1 (7 bases). The origin of this receptor is a male donor with early-stage non-small cell lung cancer. The sample in question was PBMCs, obtained at surgery. The CDR3 DNA reads as TGCAGTGCGCAGGGGGAGGCTGGCTCCTACGAGCAGTACTTC. This gives the protein CSAQGEAGSYEQYF.